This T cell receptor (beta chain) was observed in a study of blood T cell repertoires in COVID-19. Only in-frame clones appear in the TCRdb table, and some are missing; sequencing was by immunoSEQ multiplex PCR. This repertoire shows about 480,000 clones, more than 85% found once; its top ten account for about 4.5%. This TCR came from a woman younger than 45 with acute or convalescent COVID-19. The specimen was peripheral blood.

This CDR3 is CASSVYIAGGGEQFF. The CDR3 DNA reads TGTGCCAGCAGCGTCTATATAGCGGGGGGAGGTGAGCAGTTCTTC. The chain employs TRBV9 and TRBJ2-1; 10 nucleotides match TRBD2. V dropped 2 bases and J dropped 9; count of bases not matched to a gene: 8. The CDR3 runs to 15 residues. Germline assignment: CDR1 SGDLS and CDR2 YYNGEE.